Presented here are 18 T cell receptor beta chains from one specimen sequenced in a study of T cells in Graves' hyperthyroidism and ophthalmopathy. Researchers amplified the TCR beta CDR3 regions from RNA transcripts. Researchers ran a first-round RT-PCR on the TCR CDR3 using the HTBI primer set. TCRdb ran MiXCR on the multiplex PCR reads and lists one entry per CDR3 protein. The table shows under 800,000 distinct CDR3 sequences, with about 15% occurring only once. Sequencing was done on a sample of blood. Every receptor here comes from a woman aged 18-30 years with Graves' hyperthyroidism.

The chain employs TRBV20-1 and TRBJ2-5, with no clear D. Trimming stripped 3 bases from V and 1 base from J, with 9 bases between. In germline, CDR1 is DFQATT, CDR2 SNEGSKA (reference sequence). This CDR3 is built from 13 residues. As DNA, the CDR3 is TGCAGTGCTAGCAACGGTTTCCAAGAGACCCAGTACTTC. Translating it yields CSASNGFQETQYF.

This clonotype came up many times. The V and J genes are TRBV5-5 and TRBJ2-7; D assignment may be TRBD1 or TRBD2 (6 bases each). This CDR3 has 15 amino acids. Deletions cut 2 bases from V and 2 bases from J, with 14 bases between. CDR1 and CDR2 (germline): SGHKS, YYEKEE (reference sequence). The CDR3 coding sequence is TGTGCCAGCAGCTTTCGGGGGCAAGGCCCCTACGAGCAGTACTTC. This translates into CASSFRGQGPYEQYF.

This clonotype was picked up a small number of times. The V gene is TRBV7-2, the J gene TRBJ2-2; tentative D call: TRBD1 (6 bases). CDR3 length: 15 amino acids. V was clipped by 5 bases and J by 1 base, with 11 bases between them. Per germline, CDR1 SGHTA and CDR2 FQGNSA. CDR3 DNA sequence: TGTGCCAGCAGCCCGCAGGGGATGAACACCGGGGAGCTGTTTTTT. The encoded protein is CASSPQGMNTGELFF.

The CDR3 loop reads CSARARTSTFYNEQYF. The DNA for the CDR3 is TGCAGTGCTAGAGCCCGGACATCTACCTTCTACAATGAGCAGTACTTC. The rearrangement uses TRBV20-1 and TRBJ2-1, with D tentatively TRBD1 (5 bases). Near its end, the DNA agrees better with TRBJ2-7, so the J call may be wrong. The CDR3 contains 16 residues. In germline, CDR1 is DFQATT, CDR2 SNEGSKA (reference sequence).

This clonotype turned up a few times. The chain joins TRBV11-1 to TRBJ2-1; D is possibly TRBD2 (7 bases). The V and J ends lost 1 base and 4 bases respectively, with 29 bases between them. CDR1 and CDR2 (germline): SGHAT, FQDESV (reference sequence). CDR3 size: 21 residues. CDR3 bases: TGTGCCAGCAGCTTAGGCAGGGGTTCGGGCGGGAGTGCTTTATCTTACAATGAGCAGTTCTTC. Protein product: CASSLGRGSGGSALSYNEQFF.

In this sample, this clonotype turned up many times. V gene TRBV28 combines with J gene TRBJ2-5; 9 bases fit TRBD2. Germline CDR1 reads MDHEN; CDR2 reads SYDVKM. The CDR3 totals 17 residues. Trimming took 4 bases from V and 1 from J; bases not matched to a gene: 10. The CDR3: CASSYGLATPRQETQYF. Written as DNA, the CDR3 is TGTGCCAGCAGTTACGGACTAGCGACTCCCCGCCAAGAGACCCAGTACTTC.

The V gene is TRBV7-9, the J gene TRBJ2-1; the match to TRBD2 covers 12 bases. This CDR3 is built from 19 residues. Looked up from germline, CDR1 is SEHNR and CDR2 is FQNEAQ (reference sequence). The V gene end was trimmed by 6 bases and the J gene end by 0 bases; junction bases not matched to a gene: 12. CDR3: CASRATSGGPASSYNEQFF. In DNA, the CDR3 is TGTGCCAGCAGGGCGACTAGCGGGGGCCCAGCGAGCTCCTACAATGAGCAGTTCTTC.

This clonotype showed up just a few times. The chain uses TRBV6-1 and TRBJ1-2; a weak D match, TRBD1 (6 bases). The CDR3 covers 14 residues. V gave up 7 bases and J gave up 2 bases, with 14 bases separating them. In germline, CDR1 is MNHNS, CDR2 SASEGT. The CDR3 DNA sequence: TGTGCCAGCAAGGCCCAGGACAGCAACTATGGCTACACCTTC. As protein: CASKAQDSNYGYTF.

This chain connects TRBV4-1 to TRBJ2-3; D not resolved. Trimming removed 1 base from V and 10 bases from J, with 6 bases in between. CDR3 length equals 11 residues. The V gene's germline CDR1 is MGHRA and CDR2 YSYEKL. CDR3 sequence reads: CASSQVASQYF. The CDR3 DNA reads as TGCGCCAGCAGCCAAGTCGCTTCGCAGTATTTT.

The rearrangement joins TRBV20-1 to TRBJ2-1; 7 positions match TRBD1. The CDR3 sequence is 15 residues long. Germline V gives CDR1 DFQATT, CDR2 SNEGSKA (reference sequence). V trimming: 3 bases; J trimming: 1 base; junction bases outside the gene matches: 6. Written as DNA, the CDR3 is TGCAGTGCTAGGGGTCACAGGGGATCCTACAATGAGCAGTTCTTC. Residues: CSARGHRGSYNEQFF.

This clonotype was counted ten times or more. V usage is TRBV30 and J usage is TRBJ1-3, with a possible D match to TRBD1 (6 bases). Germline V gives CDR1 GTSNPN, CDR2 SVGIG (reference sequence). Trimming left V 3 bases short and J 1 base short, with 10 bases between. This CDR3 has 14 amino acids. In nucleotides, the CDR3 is TGTGCCTGGAGCGGGGGCGCGTCTGGAAACACCATATATTTT. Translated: CAWSGGASGNTIYF.

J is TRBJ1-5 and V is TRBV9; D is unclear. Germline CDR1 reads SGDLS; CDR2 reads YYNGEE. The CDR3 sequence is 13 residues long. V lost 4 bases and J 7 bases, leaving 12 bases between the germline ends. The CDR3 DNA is TGTGCCAGCAGCCCGGACCCCTCGCAGCCCCAGCATTTT. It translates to CASSPDPSQPQHF.

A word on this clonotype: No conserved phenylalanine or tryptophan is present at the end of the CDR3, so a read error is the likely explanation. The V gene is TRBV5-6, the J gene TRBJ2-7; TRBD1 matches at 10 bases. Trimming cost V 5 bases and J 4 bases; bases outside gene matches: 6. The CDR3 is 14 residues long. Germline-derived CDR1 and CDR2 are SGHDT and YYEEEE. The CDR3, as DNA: TGTGCCAGCAGACCCGACAGGGGGCAGTACGAGCAGTACCTC. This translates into CASRPDRGQYEQYL.

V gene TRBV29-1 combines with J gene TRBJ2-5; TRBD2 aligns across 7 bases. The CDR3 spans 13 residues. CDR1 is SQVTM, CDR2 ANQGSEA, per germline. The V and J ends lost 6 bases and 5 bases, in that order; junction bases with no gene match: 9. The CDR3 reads CSVGATSVETQYF. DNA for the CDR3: TGCAGCGTGGGAGCCACTAGCGTGGAGACCCAGTACTTC.

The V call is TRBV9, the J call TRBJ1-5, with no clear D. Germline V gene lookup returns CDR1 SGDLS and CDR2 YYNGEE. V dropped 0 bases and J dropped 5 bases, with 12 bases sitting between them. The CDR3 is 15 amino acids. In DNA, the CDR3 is TGTGCCAGCAGCGTAGACGCAGGCCTGGATCAGCCCCAGCATTTT. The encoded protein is CASSVDAGLDQPQHF.

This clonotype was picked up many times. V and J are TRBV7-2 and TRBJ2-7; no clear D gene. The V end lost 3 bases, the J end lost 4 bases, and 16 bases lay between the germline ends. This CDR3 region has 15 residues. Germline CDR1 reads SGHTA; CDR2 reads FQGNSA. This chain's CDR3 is CASSFLPFPRYEQYF. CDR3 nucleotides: TGTGCCAGCAGCTTTCTCCCATTCCCAAGGTACGAGCAGTACTTC.

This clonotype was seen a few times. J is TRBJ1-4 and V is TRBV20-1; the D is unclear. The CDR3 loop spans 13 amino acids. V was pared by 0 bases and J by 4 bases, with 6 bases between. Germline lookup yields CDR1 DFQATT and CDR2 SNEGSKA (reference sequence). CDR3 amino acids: CSARDASNEKLFF. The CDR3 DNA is TGCAGTGCTAGAGACGCCAGTAATGAAAAACTGTTTTTT.

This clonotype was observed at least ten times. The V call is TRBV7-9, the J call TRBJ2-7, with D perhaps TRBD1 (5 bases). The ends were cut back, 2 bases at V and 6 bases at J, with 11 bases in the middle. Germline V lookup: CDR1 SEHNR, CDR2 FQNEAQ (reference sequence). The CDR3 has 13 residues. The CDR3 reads CASSLFGDSEQYF. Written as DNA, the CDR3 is TGTGCCAGCAGCTTATTTGGTGACAGCGAGCAGTACTTC.